The 8 T cell receptor beta chains below all came from one sample that was sequenced in a study of response to subunit inactivated influenza vaccine. TCRdb reprocessed the RT-PCR reads via MiXCR and lists one record per CDR3 protein. The table includes hundreds of thousands of distinct CDR3 sequences, less than 8% detected once. The sequences come from PBMCs from blood, collected about 23 months after vaccination. The receptor source for this set is a man between 50 and 69 years old who received an inactivated influenza vaccine.

This chain uses TRBV7-2 with TRBJ1-6; 7 bases agree with TRBD1. Germline trimming cut 5 bases from V and 14 bases from J; bases unmatched to any gene: 12. CDR1 is SGHTA and CDR2 is FQGNSA in the germline V gene. This CDR3 region has 14 residues. CDR3 sequence (DNA): TGTGCCAGCAGCCAACCGGGACAGCGTCGATCCCTCCACTTT. Translation: CASSQPGQRRSLHF.

This clonotype has more than one count but fewer than ten. This CDR3 reads CASPWGANTGELFF. As DNA, the CDR3 is TGTGCCAGCCCTTGGGGCGCGAACACCGGGGAGCTGTTTTTT. The genes are TRBV27 and TRBJ2-2, with D possibly TRBD1 on 5 matching bases. The CDR3 spans 14 residues. V gave up 8 bases and J gave up 0 bases, with 10 bases separating them. CDR1 and CDR2 from the germline V gene are MNHEY and SMNVEV (reference sequence).

J is TRBJ2-2 and V is TRBV4-3, with TRBD2 matching over 8 bases. The J segment lost 5 bases and the V segment lost 1 base, leaving 9 bases of the junction unmatched. The CDR3 loop spans 17 amino acids. Germline V gives CDR1 LGHNA, CDR2 YSLEER. CDR3 protein: CASSQGSGERGTGELFF. The CDR3 coding sequence is TGCGCCAGCAGCCAAGGGTCGGGGGAGCGGGGGACCGGGGAGCTGTTTTTT.

This clonotype was seen many times. The CDR3 sequence: CAISDAVGYTF. CDR3 DNA sequence: TGTGCCATCAGCGATGCAGTTGGCTACACCTTC. The chain is built from TRBV10-3 and TRBJ1-2; D unclear. Germline values: CDR1 ENHRY, CDR2 SYGVKD. The CDR3 runs 11 residues. Trimming cost V 6 bases and J 7 bases, with 9 bases left between them.

This sequence joins TRBV5-1 and TRBJ2-1; no reliable D call. CDR1 and CDR2 from the germline V gene are SGHRS and YFSETQ. The length of the CDR3 is 16 residues. Trimming left V 0 bases short and J 8 bases short, with 18 bases between. CDR3 DNA sequence: TGCGCCAGCAGCTTGGCCTTCGGACCCCCAGGCGATGAGCAGTTCTTC. It yields the protein CASSLAFGPPGDEQFF.

This clonotype was counted many times. This chain connects TRBV20-1 to TRBJ2-3; the match to TRBD2 covers 11 bases. This CDR3 has 16 amino acids. V lost 4 bases to trimming and J lost 5 bases; unmatched junction nucleotides: 11. Per germline, CDR1 DFQATT and CDR2 SNEGSKA (reference sequence). CDR3 in DNA: TGCAGTGCTAAGGGGGGCCGAACTAGCGGGGGAGATACGCAGTATTTT. Protein sequence: CSAKGGRTSGGDTQYF.

On this clonotype: Its ends do not fully match the called genes, so a read error is possible. V is TRBV29-1 and J is TRBJ2-1; 7 bases fit TRBD1. Germline assignment: CDR1 SQVTM and CDR2 ANQGSEA. The CDR3 has 16 amino acids. Here the CDR3 reads CSVPPGAQGQNNEQFF. Here the CDR3 DNA reads TGCAGCGTTCCCCCTGGGGCGCAGGGACAGAACAATGAACAGTTCTTC.

This clonotype occurred a few times. J is TRBJ2-1 and V is TRBV4-3, with D maybe TRBD1 (6 bases). Trimming removed 1 base at V and 8 bases at J, with 15 bases between. The CDR3 is 15 residues long. The germline gives CDR1 LGHNA, CDR2 YSLEER. This CDR3 reads CASSQAVGAIDEQFF. The CDR3 DNA reads TGCGCCAGCAGCCAAGCTGTGGGGGCTATCGATGAGCAGTTCTTC.